The next 30 T cell receptor beta chains were all read from a single sample in a study of blood T cell repertoires in COVID-19. Only in-frame clones appear in the TCRdb table, and some are missing; sequencing was by immunoSEQ multiplex PCR. The data hold 150,000 to 200,000 clones, with approximately 79% observed a single time. Sequenced: peripheral blood. Receptors were obtained from a woman over 75 with acute or convalescent COVID-19.

The rearrangement links TRBV7-2 to TRBJ1-3; the D gene is possibly TRBD1 (6 bases). Trimming removed 8 bases from V and 0 bases from J, with 14 bases in between. The CDR3 has 15 residues. The germline CDR1 and CDR2 sequences are SGHTA and FQGNSA. In DNA form, the CDR3 reads TGTGCCAGCTGCCCAACAGGGCTCTCTGGAAACACCATATATTTT. This codes for CASCPTGLSGNTIYF.

J is TRBJ2-1 and V is TRBV11-2, with D possibly matching TRBD2 (6 bases). The CDR3 runs 13 residues. Germline V gene data show CDR1 as SGHAT and CDR2 as FQNNGV. Deletions cut 3 bases from V and 8 bases from J, with 11 bases between. As DNA, the CDR3 is TGTGCCAGCAGCTTTTATGGGGACTATGAGCAGTTCTTC. Translation: CASSFYGDYEQFF.

There are a few counts of this clone. The CDR3 DNA reads TGTGCCAGCAATACATTTCGCAGGGGCTCCTACGAGCAGTACTTC. Its protein is CASNTFRRGSYEQYF. This sequence joins TRBV6-5 and TRBJ2-7; a possible D gene is TRBD1 (6 bases). CDR1 is MNHEY, CDR2 SVGAGI, per germline. CDR3 length: 15 amino acids. V lost 7 bases to trimming and J lost 0 bases, with 16 bases between them.

Only a few counts were recorded for this clone. The V call is TRBV2, the J call TRBJ1-1; TRBD1 agrees at 10 bases. The ends lost 5 bases at V and 6 bases at J; junction bases unmatched: 12. Germline V CDR1 and CDR2: SNHLY, FYNNEI. The CDR3 has 16 residues. The DNA of the CDR3 is TGTGCCAGCAGTACGAGTCCGGGACAGGGGATACCTGAAGCTTTCTTT. As protein: CASSTSPGQGIPEAFF.

The chain joins TRBV6-5 to TRBJ2-5, with TRBD2 identical over 7 bases. CDR1 and CDR2 from the germline V gene are MNHEY and SVGAGI. Unmatched junction bases numbered 6, after V lost 9 bases and J lost 2 bases. This CDR3 region has 13 residues. The DNA for the CDR3 is TGTGCCAGTGCGAGCGGGACGCAAGAGACCCAGTACTTC. Translating it yields CASASGTQETQYF.

The chain uses TRBV30 and TRBJ1-5; 7 positions agree with TRBD1. Looked up from germline, CDR1 is GTSNPN and CDR2 is SVGIG (reference sequence). J was trimmed by 1 base and V by 0 bases; bases with no gene match: 3. The CDR3 contains 15 residues. The chain's CDR3 is CAWSVAGGSNQPQHF. The CDR3 nucleotides are TGTGCCTGGAGTGTAGCAGGGGGAAGCAATCAGCCCCAGCATTTT.

Written as DNA, the CDR3 is TGTGCCAGCAGTTTTTCAGGGGTTGCCTACAATGAGCAGTTCTTC. Protein product: CASSFSGVAYNEQFF. The genes are TRBV6-5 and TRBJ2-1; TRBD1 might be the D (6 bases). V was pared by 4 bases and J by 2 bases, with 12 bases between. This CDR3 spans 15 amino acids. Germline-derived CDR1 and CDR2 are MNHEY and SVGAGI.

The V and J genes are TRBV5-4 and TRBJ2-7; TRBD2 aligns across 13 bases. CDR1 is SGHNT, CDR2 YYREEE, per germline (reference sequence). The CDR3 is made up of 17 amino acids. The trim removed 5 bases at V and 0 bases at J, leaving 8 bases unmatched. The CDR3 here is CASRPGLAGLTSYEQYF. The CDR3 DNA follows: TGTGCCAGCAGACCGGGACTAGCGGGGTTAACCTCCTACGAGCAGTACTTC.

The gene calls are TRBV11-2 and TRBJ2-3; D is unclear. Trimming pared 3 bases from V and 0 bases from J, leaving 10 bases between. Germline V gene data show CDR1 as SGHAT and CDR2 as FQNNGV. The CDR3 has 15 amino acids. CDR3 coding DNA: TGTGCCAGCAGCTTTAGCCAGCGAAGCACAGATACGCAGTATTTT. Protein product: CASSFSQRSTDTQYF.

The chain carries TRBV18 and TRBJ2-5; 10 bases fit TRBD2. This CDR3 region has 17 residues. In germline, CDR1 is KGHSH, CDR2 LQKENI. V lost 0 bases and J lost 5; bases outside the gene matches: 9. The CDR3 DNA follows: TGTGCCAGCTCACCACCGAGGGGCAGCGGGAGGGCGGAGACCCAGTACTTC. Translated, it gives CASSPPRGSGRAETQYF. The full variable domain, its missing parts supplied by reference TRBV18 and TRBJ2-5, is NAGVMQNPRHLVRRRGQEARLRCSPMKGHSHVYWYRQLPEEGLKFMVYLQKENIIDESGMPKERFSAEFPKEGPSILRIQQVVRGDSAAYFCASSPPRGSGRAETQYFGPGTRLLVL.

This chain links TRBV5-1 with TRBJ1-5; the D is unclear. CDR1 and CDR2 (germline): SGHRS, YFSETQ. V shed 5 bases and J shed 3 bases, with 9 bases lying between them. CDR3 length equals 13 residues. The CDR3 is CASRESDNQPQHF. The CDR3 bases are TGCGCCAGCAGAGAGTCCGACAATCAGCCCCAGCATTTT.

Concerning this clone itself: Distinct nucleotide sequences in the sample also encode this CDR3. The chain employs TRBV19 and TRBJ1-1, with TRBD1 matching over 9 bases. From germline, CDR1 is LNHDA and CDR2 SQIVND (reference sequence). This CDR3 region has 13 residues. The V gene end was trimmed by 4 bases and the J gene end by 3 bases; junction bases not matched to a gene: 0. CDR3 residues: CASSRDRDTEAFF. The CDR3 bases are TGTGCCAGTAGTAGGGACAGGGACACTGAAGCTTTCTTT.

The rearrangement uses TRBV28 and TRBJ1-6; D ambiguous. The CDR3 loop spans 14 amino acids. Looked up from germline, CDR1 is MDHEN and CDR2 is SYDVKM. Trimming pared 7 bases from V and 4 bases from J, leaving 11 bases between. The CDR3 DNA reads TGTGCCAGCAACCGCGAGGGTTATAATTCACCCCTCCACTTT. It specifies CASNREGYNSPLHF.

This chain joins TRBV4-3 and TRBJ2-7, with 12 bases matching TRBD1. Germline V gene data show CDR1 as LGHNA and CDR2 as YSLEER. Losses at the gene ends were 4 bases for V and 5 bases for J; bases not matched to a gene: 6. The CDR3 length is 15 residues. CDR3 sequence reads: CASSPTRDRGHEQYF. CDR3 nucleotides: TGCGCCAGCAGCCCGACCCGGGACAGGGGGCACGAGCAGTACTTC.

The genes are TRBV5-5 and TRBJ2-3, with 12 bases fitting TRBD1. The CDR3 contains 15 residues. After removal of 5 bases from V and 4 bases from J, the junction contained 5 bases not matched to a gene. The germline gives CDR1 SGHKS, CDR2 YYEKEE (reference sequence). Written as DNA, the CDR3 is TGTGCCAGCAGTTCCGGGACAGGGGGCGCAGATACGCAGTATTTT. Its translation: CASSSGTGGADTQYF.

This rearrangement joins TRBV7-9 to TRBJ2-3, with TRBD1 as a possible D gene (6 bases). Looked up from germline, CDR1 is SEHNR and CDR2 is FQNEAQ (reference sequence). The V end lost 2 bases, the J end lost 6 bases, and 15 bases lay between the germline ends. The CDR3 length is 15 residues. In nucleotides, the CDR3 is TGTGCCAGCAGCTTATTCAGGGGAAATTCGGATACGCAGTATTTT. It encodes CASSLFRGNSDTQYF.

This clone was observed once. The chain joins TRBV2 to TRBJ1-2; TRBD1 agrees at 7 bases. The CDR3 spans 15 residues. The junction had 8 bases not matched to a gene; V was cut back by 7 bases and J by 0 bases. CDR1 is SNHLY and CDR2 is FYNNEI in the germline V gene. The CDR3 is CASTLGQSSNYGYTF. The CDR3 nucleotides read TGTGCCAGCACCCTGGGACAGTCTTCTAACTATGGCTACACCTTC.

CDR3: CASSSDLFGYTF. DNA of the CDR3: TGTGCCAGCAGCTCAGACTTGTTTGGCTACACCTTC. The V call is TRBV5-4, the J call TRBJ1-2; no reliable D call. This CDR3 has 12 amino acids. Trimming removed 3 bases at V and 7 bases at J, with 10 bases between. The germline V gene has CDR1 SGHNT and CDR2 YYREEE (reference sequence).

This clone was seen a handful of times. The sample has other DNA sequences that encode this CDR3 too. This CDR3 reads CAWSRSSGNTIYF. The DNA of the CDR3 is TGTGCCTGGAGTCGGAGCTCTGGAAACACCATATATTTT. The genes are TRBV30 and TRBJ1-3; D is unresolved. The V and J ends lost 2 bases and 0 bases respectively, with 5 bases between them. The CDR3 totals 13 residues. CDR1 and CDR2 (germline): GTSNPN, SVGIG (reference sequence).

The chain joins TRBV27 to TRBJ1-5, with D possibly TRBD1 on 6 matching bases. Trimming removed 5 bases from V and 0 bases from J, with 11 bases in between. The CDR3 is made up of 15 amino acids. Germline CDR1 reads MNHEY; CDR2 reads SMNVEV (reference sequence). The DNA for the CDR3 is TGTGCCAGCAGTACCGGGGGGCCTAGCAATCAGCCCCAGCATTTT. It encodes CASSTGGPSNQPQHF.

The gene calls are TRBV5-1 and TRBJ1-1, with TRBD1 identical over 8 bases. The CDR3 length is 15 residues. The germline V gene has CDR1 SGHRS and CDR2 YFSETQ. The V segment lost 4 bases and the J segment 0 bases; nucleotides outside the gene matches: 5. CDR3 region: CASSLLQGVNTEAFF. The CDR3 DNA reads TGCGCCAGCAGCCTACTACAGGGGGTGAACACTGAAGCTTTCTTT.

This rearrangement joins TRBV6-6 to TRBJ2-3; 7 nucleotides align to TRBD1. J lost 3 bases, V lost 6 bases, and 3 bases had no gene match. CDR1 is MNHNY and CDR2 is SVGAGI in the germline V gene (reference sequence). The CDR3 consists of 13 residues. CDR3 sequence reads: CASRYRGTDTQYF. Written as DNA, the CDR3 is TGTGCCAGCAGGTACAGGGGAACAGATACGCAGTATTTT.

The genes are TRBV27 and TRBJ2-5; possible D gene TRBD2, 6 bases. CDR3 length: 13 residues. The V and J ends lost 8 bases and 4 bases respectively, with 14 bases between them. Germline V gene lookup returns CDR1 MNHEY and CDR2 SMNVEV (reference sequence). The CDR3 region is CASATAGGETQYF. CDR3 bases: TGTGCCAGCGCTACGGCCGGGGGAGAGACCCAGTACTTC.

V is TRBV28 and J is TRBJ1-1; weak D call: TRBD1 (5 bases). There are 12 residues in the CDR3. The V gene's germline CDR1 is MDHEN and CDR2 SYDVKM. The V end lost 6 bases, the J end lost 5 bases, and 10 bases lay between the germline ends. The CDR3 nucleotides are TGTGCCAGCAGGGACATTGCTACTGAAGCTTTCTTT. This gives the protein CASRDIATEAFF.

J is TRBJ1-3 and V is TRBV5-6; 7 bases agree with TRBD1. The CDR3 consists of 14 residues. Germline V gene sequence: CDR1 SGHDT, CDR2 YYEEEE. The ends lost 4 bases at V and 4 bases at J; junction bases unmatched: 5. CDR3 in DNA: TGTGCCAGCAGCCCGACAGGGAGAGGAAACACCATATATTTT. Protein: CASSPTGRGNTIYF.

This chain links TRBV6-5 with TRBJ2-2, with 8 bases matching TRBD1. With 0 bases clipped from V and 5 bases from J, the junction kept 2 bases outside the gene matches. The CDR3 covers 15 residues. Germline lookup yields CDR1 MNHEY and CDR2 SVGAGI. The CDR3 is CASSYSTGDTGELFF. DNA for the CDR3: TGTGCCAGCAGTTACTCGACAGGGGATACCGGGGAGCTGTTTTTT.

The chain carries TRBV4-1 and TRBJ2-5; D is perhaps TRBD2 (6 bases). The CDR3 sequence is 13 residues long. CDR1 and CDR2 (germline): MGHRA, YSYEKL. Trimming removed 6 bases at V and 2 bases at J, with 10 bases between. The chain's CDR3 is CASSRTKQETQYF. In nucleotides, the CDR3 is TGCGCCAGCAGTCGGACTAAGCAAGAGACCCAGTACTTC.

Regarding this clone: In the same sample, other DNA sequences code for this CDR3. The chain links TRBV10-3 to TRBJ2-5, with 12 nucleotides matching TRBD1. The V and J ends lost 5 bases and 4 bases, in that order; junction bases with no gene match: 2. The CDR3 runs 14 residues. CDR1 is ENHRY, CDR2 SYGVKD, per germline. The CDR3 loop is CAISRDRGRETQYF. Written as DNA, the CDR3 is TGTGCCATCAGTAGGGACAGGGGGCGAGAGACCCAGTACTTC.

DNA of the CDR3: TGTGCCAGCAGCCCGGGTCAGAGGAGGAACACTGAAGCTTTCTTT. Translated: CASSPGQRRNTEAFF. This rearrangement joins TRBV6-5 to TRBJ1-1; D not certain. Per the germline V gene, CDR1 is MNHEY and CDR2 is SVGAGI. This CDR3 is built from 15 residues. V shed 6 bases and J shed 1 base, with 15 bases lying between them.

The chain carries TRBV6-1 and TRBJ1-3, with TRBD1 identical over 7 bases. J was trimmed by 2 bases and V by 1 base; bases with no gene match: 5. CDR1 MNHNS and CDR2 SASEGT come from the germline V gene. The CDR3 covers 16 residues. DNA for the CDR3: TGTGCCAGCAGTGAAGTGAACAGGGGAGCTGGAAACACCATATATTTT. Translated: CASSEVNRGAGNTIYF.